Listed below are T cell receptor beta chains from one sample, sequenced in a study of shared clonotypes between healthy human individuals. The repertoire was sequenced with immunoSEQ multiplex PCR; TCRdb's copy has only in-frame clones and lacks some. The sample carries 2 million to 2.5 million clones, 93% recorded once. The specimen sequenced was naive CD4+ T cells from PBMCs. These receptors were collected from a young man in good health. Some clones in this sample may be carry-over from other donors' samples. CDR3s include the opening cysteine and the closing phenylalanine or tryptophan. D genes are given only for firm matches. Rows may omit the clone size; those that give it use once, few, many or a size class.

J	size	D	V	DNA	CDR3
TRBJ1-1	.	.	TRBV7-8	TGTGCCAGCAGCCTCCGGGGGAACACTGAAGCTTTCTTT	CASSLRGNTEAFF
TRBJ2-3	.	TRBD2	TRBV9	TGTGCCAGCAGCGTAGGTTGGGGACTAGCGGTTACAGATACGCAGTATTTT	CASSVGWGLAVTDTQYF
TRBJ1-1	once	.	TRBV28	TGTGCCAGCAGGGGGGGAACAGGGAGTTTCGGCACTGAAGCTTTCTTT	CASRGGTGSFGTEAFF
TRBJ2-2	.	.	TRBV6-1	TGTGCCAGCCCCTCCAGGGTCACCGGGGAGCTGTTTTTT	CASPSRVTGELFF
TRBJ2-2	.	TRBD1	TRBV5-5	TGTGCCAGCAGCTTTGGACAGGCCGGGGAGCTGTTTTTT	CASSFGQAGELFF
TRBJ2-3	.	.	TRBV4-1	TGCGCCAGCAGCCAACCAGTGGCGGGTCCCAGGACAGATACGCAGTATTTT	CASSQPVAGPRTDTQYF
TRBJ2-1	.	TRBD2	TRBV29-1	TGCAGCGTTGCTTGGGGGGGCTCCTACAATGAGCAGTTCTTC	CSVAWGGSYNEQFF
TRBJ1-2	.	.	TRBV28	TGTGCCAGCAGTCCCGGGGGCTTATTTGGCTACACCTTC	CASSPGGLFGYTF
TRBJ2-2	.	.	TRBV6-5	TGTGCCAGCAGTTACTTCGGCGGAGCGAACACCGGGGAGCTGTTTTTT	CASSYFGGANTGELFF
TRBJ1-2	.	.	TRBV2	TGTGCCAGCCTCGCTTACTATGGCTACACCTTC	CASLAYYGYTF
TRBJ2-2	.	.	TRBV2	TGTGCCAGCAGTACCGGGACCGCCTCGGAGCTGTTTTTT	CASSTGTASELFF
TRBJ2-1	.	.	TRBV20-1	TGCAGTGCTAGACCAGTGAGTGAGCAGTTCTTC	CSARPVSEQFF
TRBJ2-3	.	TRBD2	TRBV15	TGTGCCACCAGCAATTCAATAGCGGGGGCAGATACGCAGTATTTT	CATSNSIAGADTQYF
TRBJ2-5	.	.	TRBV7-9	TGTGCCAGCAGCTTAGTCGGGGCGTCCCTAGAGACCCAGTACTTC	CASSLVGASLETQYF
TRBJ1-5	.	.	TRBV5-4	TGTGCCAGCAGCATACAGGGCGGCAATCAGCCCCAGCATTTT	CASSIQGGNQPQHF
TRBJ2-5	.	TRBD1	TRBV10-1	TGCGCCAGCAGCCGGGACAGGGTGACCCAGTACTTC	CASSRDRVTQYF
TRBJ2-7	.	.	TRBV7-2	TGTGCCAGCAGCCCAGGGTACCACGAGCAGTACTTC	CASSPGYHEQYF
TRBJ2-1	.	.	TRBV9	TGTGCCAGCAGCGTAGGCGGAAACTCTTACAATGAGCAGTTCTTC	CASSVGGNSYNEQFF
TRBJ2-5	.	.	TRBV18	TGTGCCAGCTCACGTCTCCAAGAGACCCAGTACTTC	CASSRLQETQYF
TRBJ2-7	.	.	TRBV28	TGTGCCAGCAGTTTATGGGCCGCCCGGGAGCAGTACTTC	CASSLWAAREQYF
TRBJ1-1	.	.	TRBV28	TGTGCCAGCCGGGGCAGCCGAAACACTGAAGCTTTCTTT	CASRGSRNTEAFF
TRBJ2-1	.	.	TRBV4-1	TGCGCCAGCAGCCCCCAAGAGGGGCCCGATGAGCAGTTCTTC	CASSPQEGPDEQFF
TRBJ2-3	.	TRBD2	TRBV7-2	TGTGCCAGCAGCGTCGGGACTAGTCCAGATACGCAGTATTTT	CASSVGTSPDTQYF
TRBJ1-2	.	.	TRBV18	TGTGCCAGCTCACCTCCATCGACCAATAACTATGGCTACACCTTC	CASSPPSTNNYGYTF
TRBJ1-2	.	.	TRBV7-2	TGTGCCAGCAGCTTAGCGTCCGGGACCGGCTACACCTTC	CASSLASGTGYTF
TRBJ1-1	.	.	TRBV4-1	TGCGCCAGCAGCCCGTCCGACCAAACCGGTATGAACACTGAAGCTTTCTTT	CASSPSDQTGMNTEAFF
TRBJ2-3	.	.	TRBV11-3	TGTGCCAGCAGCTTAGATGGGCAAAGCACAGATACGCAGTATTTT	CASSLDGQSTDTQYF
TRBJ2-1	once	TRBD2	TRBV5-1	TGCGCCAGCAGCCCACCAGCGGGAGGGAGCTATGAGCAGTTCTTC	CASSPPAGGSYEQFF
TRBJ2-3	.	TRBD2	TRBV30	TGTGCCTGGAGCGGGACTAGCGGGGATACGCAGTATTTT	CAWSGTSGDTQYF
TRBJ2-7	.	TRBD1	TRBV18	TGTGCCAGCTCACCAGAGGGACAGGCATCCTACGAGCAGTACTTC	CASSPEGQASYEQYF
TRBJ2-2	.	.	TRBV29-1	TGCAGCGCTACGAACACCGGGGAGCTGTTTTTT	CSATNTGELFF
TRBJ1-1	.	.	TRBV6-4	TGTGCCAGCAGTGGAGGGGGTAAAGCTTTCTTT	CASSGGGKAFF
TRBJ2-2	.	.	TRBV5-1	TGCGCCAGCAGCTTGAGGGGGAGCGGCACCGGGGAGCTGTTTTTT	CASSLRGSGTGELFF